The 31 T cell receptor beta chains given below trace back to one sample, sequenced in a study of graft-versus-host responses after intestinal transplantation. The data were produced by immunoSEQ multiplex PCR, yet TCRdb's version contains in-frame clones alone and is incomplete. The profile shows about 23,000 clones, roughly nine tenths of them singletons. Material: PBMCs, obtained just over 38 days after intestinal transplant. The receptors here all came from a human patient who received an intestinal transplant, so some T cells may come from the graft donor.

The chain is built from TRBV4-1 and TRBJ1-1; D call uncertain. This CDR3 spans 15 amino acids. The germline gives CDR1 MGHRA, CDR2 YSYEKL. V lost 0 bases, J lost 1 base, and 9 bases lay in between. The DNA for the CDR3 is TGCGCCAGCAGCCAAGATCCGGGAAAGAACACTGAAGCTTTCTTT. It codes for CASSQDPGKNTEAFF.

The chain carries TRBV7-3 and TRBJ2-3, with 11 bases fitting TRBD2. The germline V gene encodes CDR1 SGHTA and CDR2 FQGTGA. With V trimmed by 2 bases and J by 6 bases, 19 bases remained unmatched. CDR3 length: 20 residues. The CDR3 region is CASSLPSLAGGRGDRDTQYF. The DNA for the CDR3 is TGTGCCAGCAGCTTACCCTCGTTAGCGGGAGGGCGAGGTGATAGGGATACGCAGTATTTT.

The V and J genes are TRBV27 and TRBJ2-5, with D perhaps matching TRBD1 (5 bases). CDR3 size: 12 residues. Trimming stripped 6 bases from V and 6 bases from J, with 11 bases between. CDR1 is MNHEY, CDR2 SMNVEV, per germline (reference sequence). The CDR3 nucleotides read TGTGCCAGCAGACCCAGGGAAAAGACCCAGTACTTC. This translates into CASRPREKTQYF.

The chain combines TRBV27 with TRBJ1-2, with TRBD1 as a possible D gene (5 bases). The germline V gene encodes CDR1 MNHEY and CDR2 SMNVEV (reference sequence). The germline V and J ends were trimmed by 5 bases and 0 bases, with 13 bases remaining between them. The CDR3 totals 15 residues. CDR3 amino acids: CASSHTGGANYGYTF. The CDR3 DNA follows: TGTGCCAGCAGTCATACAGGAGGAGCTAACTATGGCTACACCTTC.

In nucleotides, the CDR3 is TGTGCCAGCTCAAAACCCCCTAGCGGGAGGGCCCACGAGCAGTACTTC. It codes for CASSKPPSGRAHEQYF. J is TRBJ2-7 and V is TRBV18; TRBD2 matches 12 bases. Germline V gene sequence: CDR1 KGHSH, CDR2 LQKENI. V gave up 5 bases and J gave up 5 bases; unmatched junction bases: 10. This CDR3 is built from 16 residues.

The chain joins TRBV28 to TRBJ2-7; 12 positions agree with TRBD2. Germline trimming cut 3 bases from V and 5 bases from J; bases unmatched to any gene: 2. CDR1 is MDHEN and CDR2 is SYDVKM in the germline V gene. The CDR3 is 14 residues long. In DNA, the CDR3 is TGTGCCAGCAGTTTCCTAGCGGGAGGGGACGAGCAGTACTTC. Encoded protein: CASSFLAGGDEQYF.

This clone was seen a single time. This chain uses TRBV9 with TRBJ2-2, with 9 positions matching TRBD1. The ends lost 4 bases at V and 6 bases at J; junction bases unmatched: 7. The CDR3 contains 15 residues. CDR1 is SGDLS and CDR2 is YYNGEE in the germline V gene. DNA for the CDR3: TGTGCCAGCAGCCTAGGGACAGGGAGGCCCGGGGAGCTGTTTTTT. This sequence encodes CASSLGTGRPGELFF.

This chain's CDR3 is CASSFRIAGGPQYF. Written as DNA, the CDR3 is TGTGCCAGCAGTTTCCGAATAGCGGGAGGGCCCCAGTACTTC. The chain joins TRBV6-5 to TRBJ2-5; TRBD2 matches 11 bases. The V gene end was trimmed by 4 bases and the J gene end by 9 bases; junction bases not matched to a gene: 7. Germline V gives CDR1 MNHEY, CDR2 SVGAGI. The CDR3 loop spans 14 amino acids.

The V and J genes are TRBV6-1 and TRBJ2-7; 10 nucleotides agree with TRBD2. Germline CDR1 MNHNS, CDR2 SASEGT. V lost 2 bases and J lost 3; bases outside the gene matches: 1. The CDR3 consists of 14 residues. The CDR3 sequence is CASSELAGVYEQYF. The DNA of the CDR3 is TGTGCCAGCAGTGAACTAGCGGGAGTCTACGAGCAGTACTTC.

This CDR3 is CASSQEAGTPYEQYF. CDR3 in DNA: TGTGCCAGCAGCCAAGAGGCAGGTACTCCCTACGAGCAGTACTTC. V and J are TRBV2 and TRBJ2-7; D is undetermined. Germline V gives CDR1 SNHLY, CDR2 FYNNEI. The V end was cut by 6 bases, the J end by 2 bases, with 17 bases between. This CDR3 region has 15 residues.

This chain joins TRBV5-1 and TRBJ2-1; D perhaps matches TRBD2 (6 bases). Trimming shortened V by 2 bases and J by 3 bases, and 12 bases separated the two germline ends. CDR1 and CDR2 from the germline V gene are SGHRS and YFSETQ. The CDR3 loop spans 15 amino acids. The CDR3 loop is CASSFSRENYNEQFF. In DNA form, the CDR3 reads TGCGCCAGCAGCTTTAGCCGGGAGAACTACAATGAGCAGTTCTTC.

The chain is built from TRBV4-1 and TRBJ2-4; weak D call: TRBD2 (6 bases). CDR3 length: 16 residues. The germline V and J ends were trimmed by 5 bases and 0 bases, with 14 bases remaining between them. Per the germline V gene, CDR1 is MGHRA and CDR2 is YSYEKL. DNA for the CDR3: TGCGCCAGCAGCGTATCCCCGGGACTAGCCAAAAACATTCAGTACTTC. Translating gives CASSVSPGLAKNIQYF.

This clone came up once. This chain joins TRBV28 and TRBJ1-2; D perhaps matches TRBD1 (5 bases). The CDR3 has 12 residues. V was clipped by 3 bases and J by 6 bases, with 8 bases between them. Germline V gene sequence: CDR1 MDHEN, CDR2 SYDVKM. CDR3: CASSLGRDGYTF. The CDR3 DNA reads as TGTGCCAGCAGTTTGGGCAGGGATGGCTACACCTTC.

CDR3 coding DNA: TGTGCCAGTAGTATATCTACGGGACTCAATCAGCCCCAGCATTTT. Protein product: CASSISTGLNQPQHF. This chain connects TRBV19 to TRBJ1-5, with D maybe TRBD1 (5 bases). The CDR3 extends over 15 amino acids. CDR1 LNHDA and CDR2 SQIVND come from the germline V gene (reference sequence). V lost 2 bases, J lost 3 bases, and 11 bases lay in between.

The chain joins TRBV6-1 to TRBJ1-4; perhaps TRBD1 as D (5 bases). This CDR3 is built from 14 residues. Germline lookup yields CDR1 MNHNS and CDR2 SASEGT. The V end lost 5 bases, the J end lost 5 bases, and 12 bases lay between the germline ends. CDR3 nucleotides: TGTGCCAGCAGTCACATTCGACAGAATGAAAAACTGTTTTTT. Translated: CASSHIRQNEKLFF.

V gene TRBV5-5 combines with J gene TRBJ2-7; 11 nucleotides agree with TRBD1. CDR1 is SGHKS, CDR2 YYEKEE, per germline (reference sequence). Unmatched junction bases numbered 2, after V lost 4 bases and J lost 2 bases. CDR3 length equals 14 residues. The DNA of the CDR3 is TGTGCCAGCAGCCCGGGACAGGGGGCCTACGAGCAGTACTTC. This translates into CASSPGQGAYEQYF. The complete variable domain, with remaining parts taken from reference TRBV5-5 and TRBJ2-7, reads DAGVTQSPTHLIKTRGQQVTLRCSPISGHKSVSWYQQVLGQGPQFIFQYYEKEERGRGNFPDRFSARQFPNYSSELNVNALLLGDSALYLCASSPGQGAYEQYFGPGTRLTVT.

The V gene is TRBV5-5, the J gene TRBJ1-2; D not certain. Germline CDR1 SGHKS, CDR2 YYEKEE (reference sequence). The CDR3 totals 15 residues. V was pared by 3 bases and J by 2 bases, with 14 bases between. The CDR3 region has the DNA TGTGCCAGCAGCTACTATGGTGGTGCGAACTATGGCTACACCTTC. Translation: CASSYYGGANYGYTF.

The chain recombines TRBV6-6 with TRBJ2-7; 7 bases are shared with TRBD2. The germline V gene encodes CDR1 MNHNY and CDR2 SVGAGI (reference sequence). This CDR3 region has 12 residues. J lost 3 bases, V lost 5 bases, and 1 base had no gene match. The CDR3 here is CASSPSGYEQYF. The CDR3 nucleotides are TGTGCCAGCAGTCCTAGCGGCTACGAGCAGTACTTC.

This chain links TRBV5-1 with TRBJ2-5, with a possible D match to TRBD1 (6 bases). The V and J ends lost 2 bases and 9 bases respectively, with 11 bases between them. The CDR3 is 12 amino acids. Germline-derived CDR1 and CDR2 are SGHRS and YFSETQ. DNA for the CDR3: TGCGCCAGCAGCTTACAGGGCTTGGCCCAGTACTTC. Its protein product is CASSLQGLAQYF.

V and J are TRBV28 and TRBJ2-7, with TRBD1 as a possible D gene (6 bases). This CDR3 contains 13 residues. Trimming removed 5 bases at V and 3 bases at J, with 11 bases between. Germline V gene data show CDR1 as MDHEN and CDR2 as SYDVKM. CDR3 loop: CASSRQDIYEQYF. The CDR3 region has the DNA TGTGCCAGCAGTAGACAGGACATCTACGAGCAGTACTTC.

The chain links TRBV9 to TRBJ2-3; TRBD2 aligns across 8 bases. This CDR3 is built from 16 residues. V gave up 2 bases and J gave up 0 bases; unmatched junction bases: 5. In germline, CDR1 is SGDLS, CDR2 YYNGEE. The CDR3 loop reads CASSVPSGGSTDTQYF. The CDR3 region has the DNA TGTGCCAGCAGCGTGCCCAGCGGGGGAAGCACAGATACGCAGTATTTT.

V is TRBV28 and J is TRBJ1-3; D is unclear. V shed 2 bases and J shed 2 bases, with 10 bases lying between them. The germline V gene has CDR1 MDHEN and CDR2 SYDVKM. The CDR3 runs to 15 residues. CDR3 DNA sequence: TGTGCCAGCAGTTTAGGCTCGGCAGCTGGAAACACCATATATTTT. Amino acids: CASSLGSAAGNTIYF.

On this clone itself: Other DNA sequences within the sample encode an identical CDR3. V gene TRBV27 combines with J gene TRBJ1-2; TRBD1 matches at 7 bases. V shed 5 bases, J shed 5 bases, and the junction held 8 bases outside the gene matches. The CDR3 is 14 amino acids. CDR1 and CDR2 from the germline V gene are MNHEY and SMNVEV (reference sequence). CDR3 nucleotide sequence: TGTGCCAGCAGTACTACCGGGACAGTTTATGGCTACACCTTC. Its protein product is CASSTTGTVYGYTF.

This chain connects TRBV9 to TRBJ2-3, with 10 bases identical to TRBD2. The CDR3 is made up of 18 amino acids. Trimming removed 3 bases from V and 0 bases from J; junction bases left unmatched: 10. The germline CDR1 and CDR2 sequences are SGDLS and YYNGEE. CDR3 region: CASSGGAGLAASTDTQYF. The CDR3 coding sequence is TGTGCCAGCAGCGGGGGGGCCGGACTAGCGGCTAGCACAGATACGCAGTATTTT.

CDR3 loop: CASSPGGSYEQYF. The CDR3 DNA follows: TGTGCCAGCAGCCCAGGGGGGTCCTACGAGCAGTACTTC. The chain is built from TRBV7-9 and TRBJ2-7; D might be TRBD1 (7 bases). Germline loops: CDR1 SEHNR, CDR2 FQNEAQ (reference sequence). Deletions cut 5 bases from V and 1 base from J, with 9 bases between. The CDR3 has 13 amino acids.

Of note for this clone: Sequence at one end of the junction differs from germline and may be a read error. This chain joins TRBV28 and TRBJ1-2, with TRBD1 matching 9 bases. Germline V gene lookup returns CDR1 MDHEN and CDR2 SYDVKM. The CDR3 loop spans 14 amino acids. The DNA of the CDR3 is TGTGCCAGCAGTTCCCCCGGGACAGGGCTAGGCTACGCCTTC. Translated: CASSSPGTGLGYAF.

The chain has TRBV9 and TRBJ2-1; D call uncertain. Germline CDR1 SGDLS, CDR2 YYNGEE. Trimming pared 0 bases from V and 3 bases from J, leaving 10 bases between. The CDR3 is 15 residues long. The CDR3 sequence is CASSVATGDYNEQFF. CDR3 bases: TGTGCCAGCAGCGTAGCTACGGGCGACTACAATGAGCAGTTCTTC.

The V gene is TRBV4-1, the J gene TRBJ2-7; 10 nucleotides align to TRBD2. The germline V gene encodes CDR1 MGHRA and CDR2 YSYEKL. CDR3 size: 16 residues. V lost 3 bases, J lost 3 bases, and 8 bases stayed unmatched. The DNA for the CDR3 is TGCGCCAGCAGCCAGCCCTCTAGCGGGGGAAACTACGAGCAGTACTTC. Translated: CASSQPSSGGNYEQYF.

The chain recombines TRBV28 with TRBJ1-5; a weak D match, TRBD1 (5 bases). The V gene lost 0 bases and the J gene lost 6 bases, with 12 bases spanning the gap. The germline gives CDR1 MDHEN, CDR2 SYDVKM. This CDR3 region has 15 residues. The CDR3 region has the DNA TGTGCCAGCAGTTTATGGACAGAAGATGTTCAGCCCCAGCATTTT. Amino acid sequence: CASSLWTEDVQPQHF.

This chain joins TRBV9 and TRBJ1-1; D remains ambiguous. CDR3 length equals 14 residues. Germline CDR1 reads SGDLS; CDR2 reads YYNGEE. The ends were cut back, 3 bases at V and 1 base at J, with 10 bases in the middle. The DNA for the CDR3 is TGTGCCAGCAGCGAATCGGGGAGGAACACTGAAGCTTTCTTT. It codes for CASSESGRNTEAFF.

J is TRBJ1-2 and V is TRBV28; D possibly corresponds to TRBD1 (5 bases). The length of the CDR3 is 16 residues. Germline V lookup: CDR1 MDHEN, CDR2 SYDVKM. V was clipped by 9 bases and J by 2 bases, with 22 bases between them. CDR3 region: CARGLKGTTENYGYTF. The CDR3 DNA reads TGTGCCAGAGGACTAAAAGGGACGACGGAAAACTATGGCTACACCTTC.